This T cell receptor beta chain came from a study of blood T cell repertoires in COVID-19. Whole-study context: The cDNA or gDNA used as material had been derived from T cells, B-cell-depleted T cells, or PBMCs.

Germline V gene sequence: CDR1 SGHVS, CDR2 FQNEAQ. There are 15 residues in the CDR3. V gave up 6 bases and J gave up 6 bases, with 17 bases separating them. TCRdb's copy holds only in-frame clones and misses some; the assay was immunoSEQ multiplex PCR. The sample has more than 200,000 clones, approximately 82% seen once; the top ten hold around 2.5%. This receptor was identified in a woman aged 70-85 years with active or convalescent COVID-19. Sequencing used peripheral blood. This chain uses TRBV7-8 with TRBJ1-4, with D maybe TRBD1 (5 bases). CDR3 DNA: TGTGCCAGCAGTCCCAACCGGGGGAGGGATGAAAAACTGTTTTTT. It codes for CASSPNRGRDEKLFF.